This TCR beta chain stems from a study of blood T cell repertoires in COVID-19. In the study overall: Material from acute and convalescent COVID-19 was sourced from the United States, Italy and Spain. The cDNA or gDNA used as material had been derived from T cells, B-cell-depleted T cells, or PBMCs.

J lost 6 bases, V lost 2 bases, and 11 bases had no gene match. This CDR3 has 16 amino acids. Germline V gene lookup returns CDR1 SNHLY and CDR2 FYNNEI. As processed by the authors: By means of reference gene primer amplification, nucleated cell counts were estimated. Measured with immunoSEQ multiplex PCR; TCRdb has only the in-frame clones, and not every one. V and J calls and clone size are copied from that table; D and trimming were computed from the DNA. The data hold fewer than 250,000 clones, with 70% to 90% observed a single time. The chain carries TRBV2 and TRBJ1-1; the match to TRBD1 covers 8 bases. The specimen was peripheral blood. This TCR was recovered from a man aged 40-49 years with acute or convalescent COVID-19. The CDR3 loop reads CASSELRLGQGSEAFF. Written as DNA, the CDR3 is TGTGCCAGCAGTGAACTCCGGCTTGGACAGGGCTCTGAAGCTTTCTTT.